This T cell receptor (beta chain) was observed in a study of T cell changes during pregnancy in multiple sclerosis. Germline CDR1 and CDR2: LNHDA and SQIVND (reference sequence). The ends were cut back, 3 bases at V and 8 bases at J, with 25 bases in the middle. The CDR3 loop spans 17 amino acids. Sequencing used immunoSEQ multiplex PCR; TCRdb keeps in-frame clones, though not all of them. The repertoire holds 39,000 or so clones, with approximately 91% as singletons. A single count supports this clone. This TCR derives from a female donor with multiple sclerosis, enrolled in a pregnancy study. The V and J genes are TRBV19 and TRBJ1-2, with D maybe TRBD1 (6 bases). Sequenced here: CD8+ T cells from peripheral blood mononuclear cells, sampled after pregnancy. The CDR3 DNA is TGTGCCAGTAGTATCAGCGACAGTCCCGAGGGGCAGGGGGGCTACACCTTC. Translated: CASSISDSPEGQGGYTF.